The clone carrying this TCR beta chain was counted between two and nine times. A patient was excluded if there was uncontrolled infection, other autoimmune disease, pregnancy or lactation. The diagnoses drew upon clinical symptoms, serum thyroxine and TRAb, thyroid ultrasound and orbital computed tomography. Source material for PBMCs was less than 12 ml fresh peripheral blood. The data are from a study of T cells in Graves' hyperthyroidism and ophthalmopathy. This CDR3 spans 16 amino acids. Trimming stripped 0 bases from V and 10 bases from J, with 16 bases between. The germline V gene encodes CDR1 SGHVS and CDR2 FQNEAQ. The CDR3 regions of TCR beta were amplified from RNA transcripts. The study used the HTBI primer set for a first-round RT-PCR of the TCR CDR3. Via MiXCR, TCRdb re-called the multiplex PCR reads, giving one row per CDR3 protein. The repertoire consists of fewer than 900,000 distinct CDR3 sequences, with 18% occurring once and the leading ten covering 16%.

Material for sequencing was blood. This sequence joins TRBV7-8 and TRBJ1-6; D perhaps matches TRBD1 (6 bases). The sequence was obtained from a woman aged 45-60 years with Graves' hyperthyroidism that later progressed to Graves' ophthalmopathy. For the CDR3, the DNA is TGTGCCAGCAGCTTAGCGAGCCCTGGGGGCGGATCACCCCTCCACTTT. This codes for CASSLASPGGGSPLHF.